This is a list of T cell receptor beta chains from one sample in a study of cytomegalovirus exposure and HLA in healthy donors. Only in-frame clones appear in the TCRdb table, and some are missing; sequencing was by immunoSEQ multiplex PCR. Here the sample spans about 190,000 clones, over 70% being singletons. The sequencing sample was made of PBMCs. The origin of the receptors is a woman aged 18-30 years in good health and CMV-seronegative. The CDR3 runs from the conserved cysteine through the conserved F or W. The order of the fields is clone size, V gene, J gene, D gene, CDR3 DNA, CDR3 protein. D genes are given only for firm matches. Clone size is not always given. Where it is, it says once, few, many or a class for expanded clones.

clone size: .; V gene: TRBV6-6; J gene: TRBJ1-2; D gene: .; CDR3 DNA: TGTGCCAGCAGTTACGGGGCAGGGTTTGGCTACACCTTC; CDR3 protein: CASSYGAGFGYTF
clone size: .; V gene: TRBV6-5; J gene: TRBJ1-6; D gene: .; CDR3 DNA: TGTGCCAGCAGTTACTCGGACATGGATAATTCACCCCTCCACTTT; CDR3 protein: CASSYSDMDNSPLHF
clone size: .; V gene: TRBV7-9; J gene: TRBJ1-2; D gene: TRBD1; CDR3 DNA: TGTGCCAGCAGCTTAGTAGAGACAGGGACAGGCTACACCTTC; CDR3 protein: CASSLVETGTGYTF
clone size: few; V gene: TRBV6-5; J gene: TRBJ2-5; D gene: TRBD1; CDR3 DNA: TGTGCCAGCAGTCGTCGGACAGGGAGGAAGACCCAGTACTTC; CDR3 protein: CASSRRTGRKTQYF
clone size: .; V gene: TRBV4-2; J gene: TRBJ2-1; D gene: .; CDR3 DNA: TGTGCCAGCAGCCAAGTAGGAGGAACTTCATACAATGAGCAGTTCTTC; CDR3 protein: CASSQVGGTSYNEQFF
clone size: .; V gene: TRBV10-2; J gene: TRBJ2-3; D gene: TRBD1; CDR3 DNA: TGCGCCAGCAGACCCGGCGACAGGGTCTTAGATACGCAGTATTTT; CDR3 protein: CASRPGDRVLDTQYF
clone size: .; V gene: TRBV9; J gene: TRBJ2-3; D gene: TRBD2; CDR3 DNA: TGTGCCAGCAGCGCCCGATCTTTAGCGGGAGGGCCGGGAGATACGCAGTATTTT; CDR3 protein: CASSARSLAGGPGDTQYF
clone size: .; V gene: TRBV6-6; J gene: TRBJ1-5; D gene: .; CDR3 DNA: TGTGCCAGCAGTCCTCCCCAGGGGTGGGAAAATCAGCCCCAGCATTTT; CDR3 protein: CASSPPQGWENQPQHF
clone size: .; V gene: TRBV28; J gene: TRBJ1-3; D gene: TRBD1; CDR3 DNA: TGTGCCAGCAGTTTAATCATGGGACAGGGAGGAAACACCATATATTTT; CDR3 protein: CASSLIMGQGGNTIYF
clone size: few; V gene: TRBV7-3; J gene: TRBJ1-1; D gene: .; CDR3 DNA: TGTGCCAGCAGCTCGGGGGTGAACACTGAAGCTTTCTTT; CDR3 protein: CASSSGVNTEAFF
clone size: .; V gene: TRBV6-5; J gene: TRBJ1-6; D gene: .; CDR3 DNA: TGTGCCAGCAGGGCAGAGCCCCGGGATTCACCCCTCCACTTT; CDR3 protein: CASRAEPRDSPLHF
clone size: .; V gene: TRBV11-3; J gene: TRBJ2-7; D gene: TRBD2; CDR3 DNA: TGTGCCAGCAGCCCGGGACTAGCGGGCTACGAGCAGTACTTC; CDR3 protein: CASSPGLAGYEQYF
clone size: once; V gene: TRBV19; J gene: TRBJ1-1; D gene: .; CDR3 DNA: TGTGCCAGTAGTATGGAGGGGTTGGGCACTGAAGCTTTCTTT; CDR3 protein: CASSMEGLGTEAFF
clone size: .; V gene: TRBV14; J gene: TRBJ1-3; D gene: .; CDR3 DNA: TGTGCCAGCAGCCAAGGCGGAAGCTCTGGAAACACCATATATTTT; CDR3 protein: CASSQGGSSGNTIYF
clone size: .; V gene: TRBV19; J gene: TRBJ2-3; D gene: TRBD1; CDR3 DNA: TGTGCCAGTATGGGACAGGGGTTTCCCTTTAGCACAGATACGCAGTATTTT; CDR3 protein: CASMGQGFPFSTDTQYF
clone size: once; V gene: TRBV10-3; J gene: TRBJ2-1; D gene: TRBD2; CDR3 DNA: TGTGCCACCAGTACTAGCGGGGGTAAAGGGGACAATGAGCAGTTCTTC; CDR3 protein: CATSTSGGKGDNEQFF
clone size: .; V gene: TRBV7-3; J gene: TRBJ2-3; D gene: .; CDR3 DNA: TGTGCCAGCAGCCCAATGGGAATGGCAGGGGGGGATACGCAGTATTTT; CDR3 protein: CASSPMGMAGGDTQYF
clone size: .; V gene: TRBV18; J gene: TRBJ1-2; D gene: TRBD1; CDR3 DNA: TGTGCCAGCTCACCACGCGACAGGGCGTCTGGCTACACCTTC; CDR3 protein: CASSPRDRASGYTF
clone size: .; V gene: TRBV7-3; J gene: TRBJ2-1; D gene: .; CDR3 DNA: TGTGCCAGCAGCTTAGGATTGGACAGTTACAATGAGCAGTTCTTC; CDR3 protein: CASSLGLDSYNEQFF
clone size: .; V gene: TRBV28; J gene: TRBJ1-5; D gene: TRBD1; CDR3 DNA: TGTGCCAGCAGCACCACCGGGACAGGGGAGATGGGCAATCAGCCCCAGCATTTT; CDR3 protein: CASSTTGTGEMGNQPQHF
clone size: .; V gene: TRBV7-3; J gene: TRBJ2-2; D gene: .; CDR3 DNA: TGTGCCAGCAGCCCGGGCCGGGGGGCCGCCGGGGAGCTGTTTTTT; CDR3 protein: CASSPGRGAAGELFF
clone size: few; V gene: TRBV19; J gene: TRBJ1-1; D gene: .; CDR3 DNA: TGTGCCAGTAGTAGCCTGAGCACTGAAGCTTTCTTT; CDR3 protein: CASSSLSTEAFF